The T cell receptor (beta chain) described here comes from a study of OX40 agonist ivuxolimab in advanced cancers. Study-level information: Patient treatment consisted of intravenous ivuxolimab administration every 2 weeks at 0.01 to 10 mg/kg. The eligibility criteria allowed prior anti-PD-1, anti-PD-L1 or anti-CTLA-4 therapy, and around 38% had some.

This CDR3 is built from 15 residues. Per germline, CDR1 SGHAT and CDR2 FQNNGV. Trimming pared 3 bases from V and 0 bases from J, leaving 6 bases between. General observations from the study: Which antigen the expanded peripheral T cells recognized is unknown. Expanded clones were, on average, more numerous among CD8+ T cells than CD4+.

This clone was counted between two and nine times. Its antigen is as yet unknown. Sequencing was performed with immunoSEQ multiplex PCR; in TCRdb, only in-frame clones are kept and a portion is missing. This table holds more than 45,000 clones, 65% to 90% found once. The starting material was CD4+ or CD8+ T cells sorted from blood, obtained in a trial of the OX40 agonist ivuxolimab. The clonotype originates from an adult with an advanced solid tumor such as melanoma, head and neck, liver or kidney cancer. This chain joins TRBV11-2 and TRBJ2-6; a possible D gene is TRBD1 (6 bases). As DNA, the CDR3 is TGTGCCAGCAGCTTGGACAGCTCTGGGGCCAACGTCCTGACTTTC. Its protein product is CASSLDSSGANVLTF.